Below, one TCR beta chain is given with its context. The antigen remains unidentified. After expansion with viral peptide pools in the ViraFEST assay, antigen-specific CD4+ T cells were sequenced. Upon completion of more than eight days in culture, CD4+ T cells were isolated. Their SARS-CoV-2 infection, verified by PCR, occurred between March and December 2020. Half-medium exchanges with IL-2 medium took place on days 3 and 7. TCRdb keeps only in-frame clones here, not all; method: immunoSEQ multiplex PCR. The repertoire holds 20,000 to 25,000 clones, with under 75% as singletons. This sample was included in a study of vaccination effects on CD4 cells after COVID-19. Study information: Participants completed two doses of the BNT162b2 or mRNA-1273 vaccine. The study sampled a couple of convalescent patients 16 days and one week before vaccination.

Study-level results: Long after vaccination, the clones induced by infection and by vaccine shrank markedly in size.

The sequencing used CD4+ T cells from PBMCs cultured with a peptide pool, collected before COVID-19 vaccination. The source is a human donor who had a prior SARS-CoV-2 infection.

The CDR3 DNA reads TGCGCCAGCAGCCCCGACACGGACTATGGCTACACCTTC. Protein: CASSPDTDYGYTF. This chain connects TRBV4-1 to TRBJ1-2; no reliable D call. The CDR3 is 13 amino acids. CDR1 and CDR2 from the germline V gene are MGHRA and YSYEKL. Between the trimmed V and J ends, which lost 4 bases and 3 bases, there was a span of 9 bases.